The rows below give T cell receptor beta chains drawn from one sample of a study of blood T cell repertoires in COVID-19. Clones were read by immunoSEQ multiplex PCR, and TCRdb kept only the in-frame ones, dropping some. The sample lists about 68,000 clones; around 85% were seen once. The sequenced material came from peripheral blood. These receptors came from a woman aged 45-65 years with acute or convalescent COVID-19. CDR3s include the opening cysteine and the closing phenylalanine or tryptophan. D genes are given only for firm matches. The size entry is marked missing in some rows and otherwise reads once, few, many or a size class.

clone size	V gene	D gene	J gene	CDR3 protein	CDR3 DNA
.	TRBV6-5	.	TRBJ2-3	CASIESGFSTDTQYF	TGTGCCAGCATCGAGAGCGGCTTTAGCACAGATACGCAGTATTTT
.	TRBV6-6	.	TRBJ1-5	CASSPDRTSNQPQHF	TGTGCCAGCAGCCCCGACAGAACGAGCAATCAGCCCCAGCATTTT
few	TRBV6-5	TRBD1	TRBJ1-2	CASSADRGLRGYTF	TGTGCCAGCAGCGCGGACAGGGGGCTGAGGGGCTACACCTTC
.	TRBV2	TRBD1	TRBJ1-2	CASSGSGGGYGYTF	TGTGCCAGCAGTGGATCAGGGGGCGGCTATGGCTACACCTTC
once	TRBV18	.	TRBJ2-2	CASSPDLNTGELFF	TGTGCCAGCTCACCAGACTTGAACACCGGGGAGCTGTTTTTT
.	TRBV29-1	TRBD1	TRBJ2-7	CSGRRGDRASEQYF	TGCAGCGGGCGAAGGGGGGACAGGGCCAGCGAGCAGTACTTC
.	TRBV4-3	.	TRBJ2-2	CASSQDGVAGGTGELFF	TGCGCCAGCAGCCAAGATGGTGTAGCCGGTGGGACCGGGGAGCTGTTTTTT
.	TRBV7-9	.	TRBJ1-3	CATQGSGSGNTIYF	TGTGCCACCCAAGGGAGTGGCTCTGGAAACACCATATATTTT
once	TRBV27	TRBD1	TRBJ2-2	CASSLWQGAAGGELFF	TGTGCCAGCAGTTTATGGCAGGGGGCTGCAGGCGGGGAGCTGTTTTTT
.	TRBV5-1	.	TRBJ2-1	CASRGWLQGGDNEQFF	TGCGCCAGCAGGGGTTGGTTACAGGGCGGAGACAATGAGCAGTTCTTC
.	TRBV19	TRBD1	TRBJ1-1	CASSADRGHVNTEAFF	TGTGCCAGTAGTGCGGACAGGGGGCATGTGAACACTGAAGCTTTCTTT
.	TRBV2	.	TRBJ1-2	CASSDRGETYGYTF	TGTGCCAGCAGTGATAGAGGCGAAACCTATGGCTACACCTTC
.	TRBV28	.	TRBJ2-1	CASSLNREQFF	TGTGCCAGCAGTTTAAACAGGGAGCAGTTCTTC
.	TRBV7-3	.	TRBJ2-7	CASSFQAAYEQYF	TGTGCCAGCAGCTTCCAGGCCGCCTACGAGCAGTACTTC
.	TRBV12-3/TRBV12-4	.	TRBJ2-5	CASRKDRRETQYF	TGTGCCAGCAGAAAGGACAGACGGGAGACCCAGTACTTC
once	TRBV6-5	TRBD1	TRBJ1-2	CASSPGTGVKGYTF	TGTGCCAGCAGTCCCGGGACAGGGGTAAAAGGCTACACCTTC
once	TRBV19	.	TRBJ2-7	CASSIDRVSNEQYF	TGTGCCAGTAGTATAGACCGAGTTAGTAACGAGCAGTACTTC
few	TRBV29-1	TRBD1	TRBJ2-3	CSADRGGTDTQYF	TGCAGCGCCGACAGGGGGGGCACAGATACGCAGTATTTT
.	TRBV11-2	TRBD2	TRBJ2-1	CASTPSGGPYNEQFF	TGTGCCAGCACCCCAAGCGGGGGACCCTACAATGAGCAGTTCTTC
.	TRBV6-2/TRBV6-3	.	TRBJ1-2	CASSLGIRKFYGYTF	TGTGCCAGCAGCCTCGGGATCAGAAAATTCTATGGCTACACCTTC